This TCR beta chain is from a study of cytomegalovirus exposure and HLA in healthy donors. With 4 bases clipped from V and 2 bases from J, the junction kept 4 bases outside the gene matches. The CDR3 contains 15 residues. The germline gives CDR1 SGHDT, CDR2 YYEEEE. Some clones are missing from TCRdb's copy, which holds only in-frame ones; the method was immunoSEQ multiplex PCR. The repertoire holds 97,000 or so clones, 87% seen once, with about 6.5% in the top ten. The TCR originated in a man aged 18 to 30 in good health and CMV-seropositive. Sequences were obtained from PBMCs. The chain links TRBV5-6 to TRBJ1-3; 9 nucleotides match TRBD1. DNA for the CDR3: TGTGCCAGCAGCCCCCGGGACAGGGCTGGAAACACCATATATTTT. Its translation: CASSPRDRAGNTIYF.